This T cell receptor beta chain is drawn from a study of shared T cell receptors in the human thymus (dated by TCRdb to the early 2020s). For the study in its entirety: The study examined how self-reactive, shared T-cell receptor alpha chains are generated in the human thymus.

The library was obtained by the immunoSEQ multiplex PCR assay. This is the immuneACCESS table as TCRdb keeps it, with only in-frame sequences that have V and J called. A part of the clones is gone; compared with another copy, unresolved V genes explain less than half, and the rest is unexplained. This sample gives 700,000 or so clones in total; approximately 83% of them show up just once. The ten largest clonotypes hold roughly 0.01% of the sample. Comment on this clone: Its antigen remains unidentified. No base quality information exists; no much larger clone differs at one position.

These data also featured in a second study, about human thymus T cells. As the second publication notes: Immunologically healthy infants undergoing open corrective cardiac surgery for congenital heart defects in Finland were used as donors. Thymus tissue was obtained as surgical resects removed during corrective cardiac surgery. V and J gene segment usage appeared biased in both thymic and peripheral blood repertoires. The related research found that thymic TCR repertoires overlapped highly between unrelated individuals. The study described the TCR alpha and beta repertoires in under 10 infant thymus samples and four matching peripheral blood samples. Donor ages ranged from roughly 6 to 250 days, and the cohort comprised six male and a couple of female infants. Thymocytes were released mechanically from tissue and stored at -70 °C as pellets of about 8.5-31 million cells. A QIAsymphony instrument was used to extract genomic DNA from frozen cell pellets. The immunoSEQ multiplex PCR assay was used to amplify the TCRB and TCRAD loci from a standardized quantity of quality-controlled genomic DNA. Amplicons spanned the V(D)J region at a length sufficient to cover the CDR3 and identify V and J genes. Through the commercial immunoSEQ service, the amplicons were sequenced on an Illumina platform. Corrections for primer bias and sequencing errors followed previously described methods, while TCRAD and TCRB definitions were based on the IMGT database. The repertoires were analysed using immunoSEQ Analyzer 3.0 and VDJTools for basic statistics, V/J segment usage, diversity estimates, rarefaction and pairwise overlap. To estimate diversity, the Chao1, ChaoE, Efron-Thisted, Shannon and inverse Simpson indices were applied, and diversity was also estimated on datasets down-sampled to the smallest sample. For repertoire overlap, CDR3 nucleotide sequence, V gene and J gene had to match strictly, and clustering was done by Jaccard-based multidimensional scaling. Thymus samples yielded on average around 810,000 unique TCRB clonotypes, compared with some 83,000 from blood samples.

The receptor's source is a girl under three years old with a congenital heart defect. Donor details come from another sample of the same person, matched by shared clones. Material: thymocytes.

The DNA sequence reads TGCGCCAGCAGCCAAGCACCGGGGTTCACTGAAGCTTTCTTT. Translated, this gives CASSQAPGFTEAFF. In this chain, TRBV4-1 is recombined with TRBJ1-1; the D gene cannot be resolved reliably. In the germline V gene, CDR1 corresponds to MGHRA and CDR2 to YSYEKL. The germline ends are 10 bases apart after V is trimmed by 1 base and J by 4 bases. CDR3 length: 14 amino acids, cysteine to phenylalanine. Just CDR3 DNA is preserved here, 42 bases in frame from base 1.